The 13 T cell receptor beta chains below all came from one sample that was sequenced in a study of T-cell reconstitution after alpha-beta-depleted transplantation in children. Unique molecular identifiers tagged the TCRbeta library. From the PCR reads, TCRdb called clonotypes with MiXCR, one entry per CDR3 protein. The sample lists fewer than 150,000 distinct CDR3 sequences; about 21% were seen once. The specimen was PBMCs, mostly from graft donor cells, collected 180 days after TCRalphabeta/CD19-depleted stem cell transplant. These receptors all stem from a male patient aged 2 to 9 who had a stem cell transplant for chronic granulomatous disease, so the T cells may come from the graft donor.

This clonotype was seen at least ten times. The chain joins TRBV9 to TRBJ2-6; either TRBD1 or TRBD2 may supply D (7 bases each). V dropped 2 bases and J dropped 0 bases, with 15 bases sitting between them. This CDR3 is built from 18 residues. Germline assignment: CDR1 SGDLS and CDR2 YYNGEE. Here the CDR3 DNA reads TGTGCCAGCAGCGTCAGGGGGGGACTCCTCTCTGGGGCCAACGTCCTGACTTTC. Its protein is CASSVRGGLLSGANVLTF.

This chain joins TRBV7-3 and TRBJ2-3; D is unresolved. The CDR3 contains 14 residues. Trimming removed 5 bases at V and 2 bases at J, with 11 bases between. Germline V CDR1 and CDR2: SGHTA, FQGTGA. Written as DNA, the CDR3 is TGTGCCAGCAGCCCTACAGTGGACACAGATACGCAGTATTTT. Encoded protein: CASSPTVDTDTQYF.

This chain connects TRBV9 to TRBJ2-1; 7 bases are a match to TRBD1. This CDR3 has 15 residues. CDR1 and CDR2 (germline): SGDLS, YYNGEE. With V trimmed by 3 bases and J by 7 bases, 10 bases remained unmatched. The CDR3 reads CASSAGTPRGNEQFF. The CDR3 nucleotides read TGTGCCAGCAGCGCCGGGACACCCAGGGGGAATGAGCAGTTCTTC.

This clonotype was seen a handful of times. The rearrangement links TRBV29-1 to TRBJ2-5; 7 nucleotides agree with TRBD2. Germline lookup yields CDR1 SQVTM and CDR2 ANQGSEA. The CDR3 runs to 13 residues. Trimming at V came to 8 bases and at J to 7 bases, leaving 13 bases not matched to a gene. CDR3 loop: CSSSQSGDRTQYF. Written as DNA, the CDR3 is TGCAGCTCCTCCCAAAGCGGGGATCGGACCCAGTACTTC. Drawing the rest from reference TRBV29-1 and TRBJ2-5, the complete variable domain is SAVISQKPSRDICQRGTSLTIQCQVDSQVTMMFWYRQQPGQSLTLIATANQGSEATYESGFVIDKFPISRPNLTFSTLTVSNMSPEDSSIYLCSSSQSGDRTQYFGPGTRLLVL.

This chain joins TRBV18 and TRBJ2-1; D may be TRBD2 (6 bases). The CDR3 covers 15 residues. Germline V gene sequence: CDR1 KGHSH, CDR2 LQKENI. V was trimmed by 3 bases and J by 0 bases, leaving 9 bases between them. DNA for the CDR3: TGTGCCAGCTCACCCTTAGCGGACTCCTACAATGAGCAGTTCTTC. It specifies CASSPLADSYNEQFF.

This clonotype was detected many times. The CDR3 spells CASSQDQETQYF. Here the CDR3 DNA reads TGTGCCAGCTCGCAAGACCAAGAGACCCAGTACTTC. V usage is TRBV18 and J usage is TRBJ2-5, with D unresolved. V shed 6 bases and J shed 0 bases, with 5 bases lying between them. Germline-derived CDR1 and CDR2 are KGHSH and LQKENI. CDR3 length: 12 residues. The full variable domain, its missing parts supplied by reference TRBV18 and TRBJ2-5, is NAGVMQNPRHLVRRRGQEARLRCSPMKGHSHVYWYRQLPEEGLKFMVYLQKENIIDESGMPKERFSAEFPKEGPSILRIQQVVRGDSAAYFCASSQDQETQYFGPGTRLLVL.

This chain joins TRBV3-1 and TRBJ2-7; 9 positions match TRBD1. The CDR3 contains 14 residues. Germline V lookup: CDR1 LGHDT, CDR2 YNNKEL (reference sequence). V shed 1 base, J shed 4 bases, and the junction held 2 bases outside the gene matches. DNA for the CDR3: TGTGCCAGCAGCCAAGGCGGGACAGGGTACGAGCAGTACTTC. Encoded protein: CASSQGGTGYEQYF.

The chain employs TRBV9 and TRBJ2-7; no reliable D call. Germline assignment: CDR1 SGDLS and CDR2 YYNGEE. The V and J ends lost 0 bases and 0 bases respectively, with 7 bases between them. This CDR3 is 14 amino acids long. CDR3 sequence reads: CASSVGRSSYEQYF. Written as DNA, the CDR3 is TGTGCCAGCAGCGTAGGTAGGAGCTCCTACGAGCAGTACTTC.

Only a few counts were recorded for this clonotype. This chain joins TRBV5-6 and TRBJ2-7; 10 bases align to TRBD1. The CDR3 length is 15 residues. Germline V CDR1 and CDR2: SGHDT, YYEEEE. The junction had 6 bases not matched to a gene; V was cut back by 0 bases and J by 6 bases. The CDR3 protein is CASSLAGQGSLEQYF. CDR3 coding DNA: TGTGCCAGCAGCTTGGCGGGACAGGGGAGCCTCGAGCAGTACTTC.

The rearrangement uses TRBV10-3 and TRBJ1-2; D ambiguous. CDR1 is ENHRY, CDR2 SYGVKD, per germline. The CDR3 contains 15 residues. The V and J ends lost 3 bases and 7 bases respectively, with 18 bases between them. The CDR3 DNA follows: TGTGCCATCAGTGAACCCCCGGAAGGGAGAGGTGGCTACACCTTC. Its protein is CAISEPPEGRGGYTF.

This clonotype showed up just a few times. V is TRBV12-3 or TRBV12-4 and J is TRBJ2-7; D may correspond to TRBD1 or TRBD2 (5 bases each). Trimming removed 3 bases at V and 3 bases at J, with 9 bases between. This CDR3 is 13 amino acids long. This CDR3 is CASSFGTRYEQYF. As DNA, the CDR3 is TGTGCCAGCAGTTTCGGGACGCGCTACGAGCAGTACTTC.

This chain links TRBV29-1 with TRBJ2-7; 7 bases match TRBD2. This CDR3 has 14 amino acids. The ends lost 6 bases at V and 1 base at J; junction bases unmatched: 9. Germline-derived CDR1 and CDR2 are SQVTM and ANQGSEA. The CDR3 nucleotides read TGCAGCGTGTATCTGGCGGGAGTTTCCTACGAGCAGTACTTC. Its translation is CSVYLAGVSYEQYF.

The rearrangement links TRBV9 to TRBJ2-3, with 7 positions matching TRBD2. V was pared by 3 bases and J by 6 bases, with 4 bases of the junction left unmatched. Germline V gene lookup returns CDR1 SGDLS and CDR2 YYNGEE. The CDR3 contains 13 residues. The CDR3 bases are TGTGCCAGCAGCGATCCGCGGGGGGATACGCAGTATTTT. It codes for CASSDPRGDTQYF.